This T cell receptor beta chain was documented in a study of T cell changes during pregnancy in multiple sclerosis. Sequenced by immunoSEQ multiplex PCR; TCRdb stores in-frame clones only, minus some. This table holds approximately 68,000 clones, roughly 91% found once. CDR3 length: 18 residues. After removal of 4 bases from V and 4 bases from J, the junction contained 17 bases not matched to a gene. Looked up from germline, CDR1 is MNHEY and CDR2 is SMNVEV (reference sequence). V gene TRBV27 combines with J gene TRBJ1-2, with 8 bases matching TRBD1. The TCR comes from a female donor in good health, enrolled as a control in a pregnancy study. Sequenced material: peripheral blood, taken in the third trimester of pregnancy. This CDR3 is CASSSSRGLGKGVYGYTF. In DNA, the CDR3 is TGTGCCAGCAGTTCGTCCAGGGGGCTGGGAAAGGGGGTCTATGGCTACACCTTC.